The rows below give T cell receptor beta chains drawn from one sample of a study of cytomegalovirus exposure and HLA in healthy donors. Assay used: immunoSEQ multiplex PCR; TCRdb lists only in-frame clones, some missing. This table holds over 90,000 clones, around three quarters found once. The sequenced sample consisted of PBMCs. These receptor sequences come from a man aged 50 to 60 in good health and CMV-seropositive. Both conserved end residues are part of each CDR3. D genes are given only for firm matches. A row's size may be missing; if present it is once, few, many or a size class.

clone_size,d_call,cdr3_length,v_call,j_call,cdr3_aa,cdr3_nt
NA,NA,17,TRBV11-2,TRBJ1-3,CASSLVSLSPSGNTIYF,TGTGCCAGCAGCTTAGTCTCTTTATCCCCCTCTGGAAACACCATATATTTT
NA,TRBD2,19,TRBV7-6,TRBJ2-1,CASSSSGTSALRSYNEQFF,TGTGCCAGCAGCTCCTCCGGGACTAGCGCTCTCCGCTCCTACAATGAGCAGTTCTTC
NA,NA,17,TRBV7-9,TRBJ2-1,CASSFGRARTLYNEQFF,TGTGCCAGCAGCTTTGGCCGAGCGCGCACTTTATACAATGAGCAGTTCTTC
NA,NA,14,TRBV4-1,TRBJ2-7,CASSQKSSEYEQYF,TGCGCCAGCAGCCAAAAATCTAGCGAATACGAGCAGTACTTC
NA,TRBD1,14,TRBV27,TRBJ1-5,CASSLGQGNRPQHF,TGTGCCAGCAGTCTGGGACAGGGAAATCGGCCCCAGCATTTT
NA,NA,15,TRBV9,TRBJ1-2,CASSVATGGSYGYTF,TGTGCCAGCAGCGTAGCTACGGGTGGGAGCTATGGCTACACCTTC
NA,NA,10,TRBV30,TRBJ1-2,CAWTFGGYTF,TGTGCCTGGACGTTCGGGGGCTACACCTTC
NA,TRBD2,20,TRBV23-1,TRBJ2-7,CASSQADLTPKSGRFYEQYF,TGCGCCAGCAGTCAGGCAGACCTCACACCTAAGAGCGGGAGATTCTACGAGCAGTACTTC
NA,TRBD2,17,TRBV7-2,TRBJ2-1,CASSLVPWTSGNNEQFF,TGTGCCAGCAGCTTAGTCCCTTGGACTAGCGGGAACAATGAGCAGTTCTTC
NA,NA,15,TRBV6-6,TRBJ2-5,CASSYGGRGQETQYF,TGTGCCAGCAGTTACGGGGGGAGAGGACAAGAGACCCAGTACTTC
NA,NA,13,TRBV27,TRBJ2-7,CASSWARAHEQYF,TGTGCCAGCAGTTGGGCGCGGGCCCACGAGCAGTACTTC
NA,TRBD2,16,TRBV27,TRBJ2-5,CASSSGGRGTRETQYF,TGTGCCAGCAGTTCTGGGGGGAGGGGAACCAGGGAGACCCAGTACTTC
NA,TRBD1,15,TRBV2,TRBJ2-7,CASSLEGRGLEEQYF,TGTGCCAGCAGCCTCGAGGGCAGGGGGTTGGAAGAGCAGTACTTC
NA,TRBD1,15,TRBV5-1,TRBJ2-2,CASSLRQGNTGELFF,TGCGCCAGCAGCCTACGACAGGGCAACACCGGGGAGCTGTTTTTT
NA,NA,15,TRBV28,TRBJ1-5,CASSLSGYSNQPQHF,TGTGCCAGCAGTTTATCGGGGTATAGCAATCAGCCCCAGCATTTT
once,NA,14,TRBV5-1,TRBJ2-5,CASSLDQGTGTQYF,TGCGCCAGCAGCTTGGATCAGGGCACGGGTACCCAGTACTTC
NA,TRBD1,14,TRBV5-6,TRBJ2-7,CASTMTGEKDEQYF,TGTGCCAGCACCATGACAGGGGAGAAAGACGAGCAGTACTTC
few,NA,15,TRBV7-8,TRBJ1-5,CASSPDRDINPPQHF,TGTGCCAGCAGCCCCGACCGGGATATTAATCCGCCCCAGCATTTT
NA,NA,19,TRBV5-8,TRBJ1-5,CASSLGQGRATYSNQPQHF,TGTGCCAGCAGCTTGGGCCAGGGTAGGGCTACCTATAGCAATCAGCCCCAGCATTTT
NA,TRBD2,15,TRBV5-4,TRBJ2-7,CASSLGTSGIYEQYF,TGTGCCAGCAGCTTGGGGACTAGCGGGATCTACGAGCAGTACTTC
NA,TRBD1,14,TRBV9,TRBJ1-2,CASAAGGGNYGYTF,TGTGCCAGCGCAGCCGGAGGGGGCAACTATGGCTACACCTTC